The 10 T cell receptor beta chains in this list originate from one sample, sequenced in a study of T-cell memory formation after mild COVID-19. MiXCR was run by TCRdb on the 5' RACE reads, yielding one entry per CDR3 protein. Of 500,000 to 600,000 distinct CDR3 sequences in the sample, about 20% were seen once. The sequenced sample was PBMCs or a T cell subset sorted from them (not recorded which). The origin of the receptors is an adult woman who had mild COVID-19 (a few samples of this study predate the infection). Cell type and time point are not known.

The chain couples TRBV28 to TRBJ2-7; 14 nucleotides line up with TRBD2. Germline assignment: CDR1 MDHEN and CDR2 SYDVKM. The junction had 12 bases not matched to a gene; V was cut back by 5 bases and J by 12 bases. The CDR3 runs to 15 residues. CDR3 coding DNA: TGTGCCAGCAGTCCGGGACTAGCGGGAGTTTTCGTGCCGTACTTC. This gives the protein CASSPGLAGVFVPYF.

V is TRBV5-1 and J is TRBJ1-6; no firm D call. From germline, CDR1 is SGHRS and CDR2 YFSETQ. The V end was cut by 2 bases, the J end by 0 bases, with 18 bases between. The CDR3 consists of 19 residues. CDR3 loop: CASSFGPGDMSSYNSPLHF. In DNA form, the CDR3 reads TGCGCCAGCAGCTTTGGGCCCGGAGACATGAGCTCCTATAATTCACCCCTCCACTTT.

This clonotype was seen a handful of times. This chain joins TRBV3-1 and TRBJ2-3, with 11 positions matching TRBD2. Germline CDR1 and CDR2: LGHDT and YNNKEL (reference sequence). The J segment lost 6 bases and the V segment lost 4 bases, leaving 6 bases of the junction unmatched. CDR3 length equals 15 residues. CDR3 sequence (DNA): TGTGCCAGCAGCCCGCGACTAGCGGGAATCGATACGCAGTATTTT. Residues: CASSPRLAGIDTQYF.

The V and J genes are TRBV12-3 or TRBV12-4 and TRBJ1-4, with 8 positions matching TRBD1. J gave up 5 bases and V 3 bases, and 8 bases lay outside the gene matches. CDR3 length: 16 residues. The CDR3 is CASSFWSGGSNEKLFF. DNA of the CDR3: TGTGCCAGCAGTTTTTGGTCAGGGGGCTCGAATGAAAAACTGTTTTTT.

This clonotype occurred a few times. This rearrangement joins TRBV29-1 to TRBJ2-1; 7 bases are shared with TRBD2. J gave up 0 bases and V 1 base, and 9 bases lay outside the gene matches. This CDR3 comprises 17 residues. CDR1 and CDR2 (germline): SQVTM, ANQGSEA. CDR3 DNA sequence: TGCAGCGTTGAAGTAGTCCTAGGGAGGGTCTCCTACAATGAGCAGTTCTTC. It specifies CSVEVVLGRVSYNEQFF.

This clonotype was counted between two and nine times. The junction departs from the called germline gene at one end, perhaps through a read error. The chain recombines TRBV5-6 with TRBJ2-4, with TRBD1 identical over 10 bases. This CDR3 is built from 15 residues. CDR1 is SGHDT, CDR2 YYEEEE, per germline. CDR3 amino acids: CASSPSSGTGVPECF. The CDR3 region has the DNA TGTGCCAGCAGCCCTTCCTCCGGGACAGGGGTTCCCGAGTGTTTC.

This rearrangement joins TRBV5-1 to TRBJ1-4, with no clear D. The CDR3 consists of 16 residues. In germline, CDR1 is SGHRS, CDR2 YFSETQ. Trimming cost V 2 bases and J 8 bases, with 19 bases left between them. The CDR3 DNA reads as TGCGCCAGCAGCTTCGTCTTAGATGTGGTGGTCGAAAAACTGTTTTTT. The encoded protein is CASSFVLDVVVEKLFF.

This rearrangement joins TRBV12-3 or TRBV12-4 to TRBJ2-5; D possibly matches TRBD1 or TRBD2 (5 bases each). The V and J ends lost 6 bases and 7 bases respectively, with 15 bases between them. The length of the CDR3 is 13 residues. The CDR3 DNA is TGTGCCAGCAGGGGACGGTCCGGGTGGACCCAGTACTTC. Translated: CASRGRSGWTQYF.

This clonotype was detected only a few times. This chain joins TRBV5-1 and TRBJ1-1; the D is unclear. CDR3 size: 15 residues. Germline assignment: CDR1 SGHRS and CDR2 YFSETQ. V was trimmed by 0 bases and J by 5 bases, leaving 14 bases between them. CDR3 nucleotides: TGCGCCAGCAGCTTGGCGGGAGGGATGGTTACTGAAGCTTTCTTT. Its protein is CASSLAGGMVTEAFF.

The V gene is TRBV2, the J gene TRBJ2-3; 7 bases match TRBD1. J gave up 0 bases and V 8 bases, and 5 bases lay outside the gene matches. The CDR3 extends over 14 amino acids. Germline assignment: CDR1 SNHLY and CDR2 FYNNEI. The CDR3 region has the DNA TGTGCCAGCTTGGAACAGGGGAGCACAGATACGCAGTATTTT. The encoded protein is CASLEQGSTDTQYF.